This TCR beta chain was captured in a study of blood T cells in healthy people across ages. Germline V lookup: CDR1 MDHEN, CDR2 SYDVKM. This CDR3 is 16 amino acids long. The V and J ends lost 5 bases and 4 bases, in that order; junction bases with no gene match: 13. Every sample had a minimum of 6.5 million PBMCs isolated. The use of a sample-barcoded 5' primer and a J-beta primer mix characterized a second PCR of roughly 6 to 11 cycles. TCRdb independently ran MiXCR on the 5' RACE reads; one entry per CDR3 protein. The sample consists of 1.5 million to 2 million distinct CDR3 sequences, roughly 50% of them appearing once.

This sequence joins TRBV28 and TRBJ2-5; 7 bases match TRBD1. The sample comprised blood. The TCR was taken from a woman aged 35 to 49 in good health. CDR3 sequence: CASSPASGTVSETQYF. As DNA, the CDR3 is TGTGCCAGCAGTCCCGCCTCCGGGACAGTGTCAGAGACCCAGTACTTC.